The T cell receptor (beta chain) described here comes from a study of blood T cell repertoires in COVID-19. The CDR3 sequence is 15 residues long. CDR1 and CDR2 (germline): MDHEN, SYDVKM. Trimming took 7 bases from V and 7 from J; bases not matched to a gene: 10. The data were produced by immunoSEQ multiplex PCR, yet TCRdb's version contains in-frame clones alone and is incomplete. The sample includes about 170,000 clones, 79% of them seen just once. Those enrolled, adults aged about 18 to 89 years, came from fewer than 25 US areas. This TCR was sampled from a woman in her seventies in a cohort exposed to, infected with or recovered from COVID-19 (not recorded which). The material sequenced was PBMCs or T cells enriched from blood (not recorded which). The J gene is TRBJ2-2, the V gene TRBV28; 9 bases line up with TRBD1. The CDR3 loop reads CASTTTGGLFGELFF. CDR3 bases: TGTGCCAGCACGACCACAGGGGGCTTGTTCGGGGAGCTGTTTTTT.